The clone carrying this T cell receptor beta chain came up a few times. The CDR3 totals 14 residues. Germline CDR1 LNHNV, CDR2 YYDKDF (reference sequence). Deletions cut 1 base from V and 0 bases from J, with 6 bases between. This sample was taken from a study of blood T cells in healthy people across ages. Combining a sample-barcoded 5' primer with a J-beta primer mix, a second PCR ran for 7 to 11 cycles. MiXCR, run by TCRdb on the 5' RACE reads, gives a single entry per CDR3 protein. Of around 1,800,000 distinct CDR3 sequences listed, about 39% are singletons. Source material: blood. This receptor was obtained from a human donor in good health. The chain employs TRBV15 and TRBJ2-5; D remains unclear. This chain's CDR3 is CATSRVGYQETQYF. CDR3 DNA: TGTGCCACCAGCAGAGTTGGTTACCAAGAGACCCAGTACTTC.